The next 9 T cell receptor beta chains were all read from a single sample in a study of brain metastases from non-small cell lung cancer. The data were produced by immunoSEQ multiplex PCR, yet TCRdb's version contains in-frame clones alone and is incomplete. Of 2,000 to 2,500 clones in the sample, more than 75% were seen once. Sequencing input: primary lung tumor tissue. The source of these receptors is a donor aged 40 or over with non-small cell lung cancer.

This chain uses TRBV3-1 (or the pseudogene TRBV3-2) with TRBJ1-1, with TRBD1 matching 9 bases. V lost 3 bases to trimming and J lost 2 bases; unmatched junction nucleotides: 1. The CDR3 runs to 14 residues. CDR1 LGHDT and CDR2 YNNKEL come from the germline V gene (reference sequence). The CDR3 protein is CASSQTGGNTEAFF. CDR3 coding DNA: TGTGCCAGCAGCCAGACAGGGGGTAACACTGAAGCTTTCTTT.

In the case of this clone: The junction and the germline gene differ at one end; a read error may be behind it. J is TRBJ1-1 and V is TRBV4-2; D ambiguous. The CDR3 runs to 13 residues. Germline CDR1 and CDR2: LGHNA and YNFKEQ. CDR3 coding DNA: TGTGCCAGCAACCAAGATCTGTTGACTGAAGCTTTCTTT. Protein: CASNQDLLTEAFF.

This clone is judged large. The genes are TRBV11-1 and TRBJ1-5; D remains unclear. CDR1 and CDR2 from the germline V gene are SGHAT and FQDESV (reference sequence). CDR3 size: 13 residues. The V end lost 1 base, the J end lost 7 bases, and 8 bases lay between the germline ends. This CDR3 reads CASSLDVGQPQHF. The DNA of the CDR3 is TGTGCCAGCAGCTTAGATGTGGGCCAGCCCCAGCATTTT.

This clone was seen more than once but under ten times. The J gene is TRBJ2-7, the V gene TRBV30, with TRBD2 matching over 10 bases. Trimming cost V 2 bases and J 1 base; bases outside gene matches: 2. The germline V gene encodes CDR1 GTSNPN and CDR2 SVGIG (reference sequence). The CDR3 has 14 residues. The CDR3 here is CAWSTSGTSYEQYF. In nucleotides, the CDR3 is TGTGCCTGGAGTACTAGCGGGACGTCCTACGAGCAGTACTTC.

Note on this clone: This same CDR3 is encoded by further DNA sequences in the sample. The gene calls are TRBV19 and TRBJ1-5; TRBD1 agrees at 8 bases. V gave up 7 bases and J gave up 16 bases; unmatched junction bases: 12. Germline values: CDR1 LNHDA, CDR2 SQIVND (reference sequence). This CDR3 comprises 12 residues. The CDR3 nucleotides are TGTGCCAGTACCGGAAGGACAGGGAGGCAACATTTT. Residues: CASTGRTGRQHF.

This chain uses TRBV6-5 with TRBJ2-3; D possibly corresponds to TRBD1 (6 bases). Germline CDR1 reads MNHEY; CDR2 reads SVGAGI. The CDR3 runs to 14 residues. The V end was cut by 8 bases, the J end by 0 bases, with 12 bases between. The CDR3 spells CASCRGTSTDTQYF. CDR3 DNA: TGTGCCAGCTGCAGGGGCACTAGCACAGATACGCAGTATTTT.

This chain uses TRBV30 with TRBJ1-5; possible D gene TRBD1, 6 bases. Deletions cut 1 base from V and 5 bases from J, with 9 bases between. CDR1 is GTSNPN and CDR2 is SVGIG in the germline V gene (reference sequence). The CDR3 is made up of 13 amino acids. CDR3 amino acids: CAWSGTDYQPQHF. In nucleotides, the CDR3 is TGTGCCTGGAGTGGGACAGATTATCAGCCCCAGCATTTT.

The chain recombines TRBV29-1 with TRBJ2-1, with D hard to call. Trimming left V 2 bases short and J 8 bases short, with 16 bases between. From germline, CDR1 is SQVTM and CDR2 ANQGSEA. CDR3 length: 14 residues. CDR3 loop: CSVERNKNGYEQFF. CDR3 DNA sequence: TGCAGCGTTGAACGCAACAAAAACGGATATGAGCAGTTCTTC.

This chain joins TRBV7-9 and TRBJ1-4; D unresolved. Germline assignment: CDR1 SEHNR and CDR2 FQNEAQ (reference sequence). The CDR3 covers 13 residues. Between the trimmed V and J ends, which lost 5 bases and 8 bases, there was a span of 12 bases. Written as DNA, the CDR3 is TGTGCCAGCAGCCGGGATACGGGAGAAAAACTGTTTTTT. Translated, it gives CASSRDTGEKLFF.